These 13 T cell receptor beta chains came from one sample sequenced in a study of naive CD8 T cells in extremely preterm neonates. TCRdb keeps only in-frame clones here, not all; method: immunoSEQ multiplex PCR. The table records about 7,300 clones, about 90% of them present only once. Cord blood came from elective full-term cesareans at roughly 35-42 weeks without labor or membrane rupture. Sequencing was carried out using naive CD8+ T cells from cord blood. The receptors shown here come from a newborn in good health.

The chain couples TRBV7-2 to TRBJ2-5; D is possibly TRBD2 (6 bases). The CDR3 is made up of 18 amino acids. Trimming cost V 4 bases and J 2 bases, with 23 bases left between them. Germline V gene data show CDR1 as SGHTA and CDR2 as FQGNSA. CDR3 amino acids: CASSSGRRSLIPQETQYF. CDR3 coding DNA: TGTGCCAGCAGCTCAGGGAGGAGATCTTTAATCCCTCAAGAGACCCAGTACTTC.

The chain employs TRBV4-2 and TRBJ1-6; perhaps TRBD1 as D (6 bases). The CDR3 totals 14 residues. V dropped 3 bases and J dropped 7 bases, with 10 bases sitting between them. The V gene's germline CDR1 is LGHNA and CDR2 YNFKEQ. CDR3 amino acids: CASSQGTGNSPLHF. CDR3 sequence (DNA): TGTGCCAGCAGCCAGGGCACAGGGAATTCACCCCTCCACTTT.

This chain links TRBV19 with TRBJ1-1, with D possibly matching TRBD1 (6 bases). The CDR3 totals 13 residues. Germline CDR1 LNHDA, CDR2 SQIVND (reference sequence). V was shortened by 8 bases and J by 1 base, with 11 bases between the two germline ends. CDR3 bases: TGTGCCAGTGCACAGGGATGGAACACTGAAGCTTTCTTT. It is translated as CASAQGWNTEAFF.

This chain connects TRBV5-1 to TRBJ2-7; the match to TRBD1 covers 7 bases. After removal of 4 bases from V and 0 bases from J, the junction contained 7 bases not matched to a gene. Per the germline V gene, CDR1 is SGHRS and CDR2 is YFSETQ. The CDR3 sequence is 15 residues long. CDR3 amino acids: CASSTDRSFSYEQYF. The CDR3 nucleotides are TGCGCCAGCAGCACGGACAGGTCTTTCTCCTACGAGCAGTACTTC.

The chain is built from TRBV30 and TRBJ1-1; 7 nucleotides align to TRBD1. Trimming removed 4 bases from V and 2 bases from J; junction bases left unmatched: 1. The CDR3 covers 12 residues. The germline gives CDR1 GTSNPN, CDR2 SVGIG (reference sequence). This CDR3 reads CAWTGGNTEAFF. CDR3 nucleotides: TGTGCCTGGACAGGGGGAAACACTGAAGCTTTCTTT.

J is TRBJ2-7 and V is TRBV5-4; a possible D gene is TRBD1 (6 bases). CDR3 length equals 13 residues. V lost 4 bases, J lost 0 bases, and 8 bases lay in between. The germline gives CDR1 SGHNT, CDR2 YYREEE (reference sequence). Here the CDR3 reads CASSPDSSYEQYF. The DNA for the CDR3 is TGTGCCAGCAGCCCGGACAGCTCCTACGAGCAGTACTTC.

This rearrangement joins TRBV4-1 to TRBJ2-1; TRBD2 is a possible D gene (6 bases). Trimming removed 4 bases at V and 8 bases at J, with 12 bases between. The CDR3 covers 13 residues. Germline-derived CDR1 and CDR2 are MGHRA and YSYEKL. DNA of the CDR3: TGCGCCAGCAGCCGGAACCCGGGGGATGAGCAGTTCTTC. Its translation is CASSRNPGDEQFF.

CDR3 nucleotide sequence: TGTGCCACCAGCAGAGGGGGGGATGAGACCCAGTACTTC. Protein sequence: CATSRGGDETQYF. This chain connects TRBV15 to TRBJ2-5; possibly TRBD2 for D (6 bases). Germline V lookup: CDR1 LNHNV, CDR2 YYDKDF (reference sequence). There are 13 residues in the CDR3. The V and J ends lost 1 base and 5 bases respectively, with 8 bases between them.

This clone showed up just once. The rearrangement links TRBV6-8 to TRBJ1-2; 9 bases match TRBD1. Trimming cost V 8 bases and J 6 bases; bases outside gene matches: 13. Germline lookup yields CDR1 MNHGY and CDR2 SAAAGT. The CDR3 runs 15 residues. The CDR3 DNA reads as TGTGCCAGCCTTGTAATAACAGGGGGCGGGGATGGCTACACCTTC. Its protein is CASLVITGGGDGYTF.

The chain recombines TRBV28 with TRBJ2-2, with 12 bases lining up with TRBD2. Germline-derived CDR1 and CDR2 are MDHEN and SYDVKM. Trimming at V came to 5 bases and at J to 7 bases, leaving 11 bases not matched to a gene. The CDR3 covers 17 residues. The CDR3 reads CASSPSTSGRTGGELFF. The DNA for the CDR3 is TGTGCCAGCAGTCCCTCGACTAGCGGGAGAACGGGCGGGGAGCTGTTTTTT.

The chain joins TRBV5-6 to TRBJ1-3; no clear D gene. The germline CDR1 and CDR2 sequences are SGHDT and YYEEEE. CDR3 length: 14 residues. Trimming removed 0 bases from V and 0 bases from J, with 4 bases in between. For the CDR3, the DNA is TGTGCCAGCAGCTTGGGGAGCTCTGGAAACACCATATATTTT. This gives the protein CASSLGSSGNTIYF. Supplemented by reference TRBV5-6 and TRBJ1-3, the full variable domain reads DAGVTQSPTHLIKTRGQQVTLRCSPKSGHDTVSWYQQALGQGPQFIFQYYEEEERQRGNFPDRFSGHQFPNYSSELNVNALLLGDSALYLCASSLGSSGNTIYFGEGSWLTVV.

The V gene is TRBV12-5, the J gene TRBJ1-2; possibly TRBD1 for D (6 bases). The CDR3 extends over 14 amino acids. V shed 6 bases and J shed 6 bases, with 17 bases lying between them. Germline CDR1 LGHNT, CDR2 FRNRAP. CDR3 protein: CASGRRLQGDGYTF. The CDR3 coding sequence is TGTGCTAGTGGCCGGCGCCTACAGGGAGATGGCTACACCTTC.

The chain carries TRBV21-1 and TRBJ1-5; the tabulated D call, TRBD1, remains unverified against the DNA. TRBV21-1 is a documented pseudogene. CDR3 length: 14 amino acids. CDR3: CASSPLVQCQPQHF. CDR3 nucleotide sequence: TGTGCCAGCAGCCCCCTGGTCCAGTGTCAGCCCCAGCATTTT.